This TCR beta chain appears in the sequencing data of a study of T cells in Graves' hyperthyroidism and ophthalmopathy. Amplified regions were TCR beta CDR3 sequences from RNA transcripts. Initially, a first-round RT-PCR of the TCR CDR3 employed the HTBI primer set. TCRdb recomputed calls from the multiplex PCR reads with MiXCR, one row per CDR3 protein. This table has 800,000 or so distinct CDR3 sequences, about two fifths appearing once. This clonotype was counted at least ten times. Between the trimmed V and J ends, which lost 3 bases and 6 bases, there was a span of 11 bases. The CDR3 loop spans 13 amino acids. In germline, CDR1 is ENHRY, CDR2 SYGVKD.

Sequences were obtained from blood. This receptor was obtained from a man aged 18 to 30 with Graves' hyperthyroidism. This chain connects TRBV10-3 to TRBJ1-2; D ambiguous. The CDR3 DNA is TGTGCCATCAGTGACGGAGGGAGGAATGGCTACACCTTC. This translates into CAISDGGRNGYTF.